The 25 T cell receptor beta chains in this list originate from one sample, sequenced in a study of cytomegalovirus exposure and HLA in healthy donors (dated by TCRdb to the late 2010s). Libraries were prepared through the immunoSEQ multiplex PCR assay. In its TCRdb copy, this immuneACCESS table keeps in-frame sequences only and misses some clones. Where compared with another copy, unresolved V genes explain less than half of these, and the others have no known cause. Here the sample has 90,000 to 100,000 clones; 87% occur a single time. In total, the top ten clones hold 5.5% to 7.5% of the sample. Sequenced material: PBMCs. The source is a man aged 18 to 30 in good health and CMV-seropositive.

In its sample, this clone ranks as medium-sized (0.01 to 0.1%). The V call is TRBV10-3, the J call TRBJ1-6, with D possibly being TRBD1 (6 bases). The germline V gene encodes CDR1 ENHRY and CDR2 SYGVKD. CDR3 length: 14 residues. Trimming pared 3 bases from V and 8 bases from J, leaving 11 bases between. CDR3 sequence (DNA): TGTGCCATCAGTGAATCAGGGGTCTATTCACCCCTCCACTTT. Translation: CAISESGVYSPLHF.

The V gene is TRBV7-3, the J gene TRBJ2-3; possible D gene TRBD1, 5 bases. The V end was cut by 7 bases, the J end by 6 bases, with 20 bases between. The CDR3 consists of 15 residues. Germline CDR1 SGHTA, CDR2 FQGTGA. This CDR3 is CASKDGQGNRDTQYF. CDR3 DNA: TGTGCCAGCAAAGACGGGCAGGGAAATAGGGATACGCAGTATTTT.

J is TRBJ1-1 and V is TRBV4-3, with 7 bases lining up with TRBD1. J gave up 4 bases and V 2 bases, and 7 bases lay outside the gene matches. The germline CDR1 and CDR2 sequences are LGHNA and YSLEER. The CDR3 covers 15 residues. CDR3 sequence: CASSQPPGGGTEAFF. CDR3 sequence (DNA): TGCGCCAGCAGCCAACCTCCAGGGGGTGGCACTGAAGCTTTCTTT.

The rearrangement links TRBV4-1 to TRBJ1-4; 7 nucleotides match TRBD1. The trim removed 5 bases at V and 7 bases at J, leaving 19 bases unmatched. CDR3 length equals 18 residues. CDR1 MGHRA and CDR2 YSYEKL come from the germline V gene. Here the CDR3 reads CASSFRDSLEGSGEKLFF. DNA for the CDR3: TGCGCCAGCAGCTTCCGGGACAGTCTTGAGGGAAGTGGTGAAAAACTGTTTTTT.

This clone was observed a single time. The chain recombines TRBV19 with TRBJ1-1, with D unresolved. V was shortened by 6 bases and J by 8 bases, with 7 bases between the two germline ends. The CDR3 has 10 amino acids. Germline CDR1 reads LNHDA; CDR2 reads SQIVND (reference sequence). The CDR3 sequence: CASRGSEAFF. CDR3 sequence (DNA): TGTGCCAGTAGGGGCAGCGAAGCTTTCTTT.

CDR3 nucleotides: TGCGCCAGCAGCCAAGAATACAGGGGACACTACGAGCAGTACTTC. This gives the protein CASSQEYRGHYEQYF. The gene calls are TRBV4-1 and TRBJ2-7, with 7 positions matching TRBD1. This CDR3 has 15 amino acids. Germline V gene data show CDR1 as MGHRA and CDR2 as YSYEKL. V shed 0 bases and J 3 bases; nucleotides not matched to a gene: 5.

The rearrangement joins TRBV7-5 to TRBJ1-1; the D call in the table, TRBD1, was not verified against the DNA. TRBV7-5 is termed a pseudogene. The CDR3 has 13 residues. CDR3 amino acids: CVSPDTSNTEAFF. Here the CDR3 DNA reads TGTGTCAGCCCGGACACCTCGAACACTGAAGCTTTCTTT.

The J gene is TRBJ2-1, the V gene TRBV5-4; the match to TRBD2 covers 8 bases. Germline lookup yields CDR1 SGHNT and CDR2 YYREEE (reference sequence). Unmatched junction bases numbered 6, after V lost 5 bases and J lost 5 bases. The CDR3 is 14 residues long. Here the CDR3 reads CASRTLGGDNEQFF. The DNA for the CDR3 is TGTGCCAGCAGGACTCTCGGGGGGGACAATGAGCAGTTCTTC.

This chain uses TRBV7-2 with TRBJ2-1; D remains unclear. This CDR3 region has 17 residues. Germline CDR1 is SGHTA and CDR2 is FQGNSA. V gave up 2 bases and J gave up 3 bases, with 17 bases separating them. In DNA form, the CDR3 reads TGTGCCAGCAGCTTAAACTCGCAAGTAGCTTTCTACAATGAGCAGTTCTTC. Protein sequence: CASSLNSQVAFYNEQFF.

V usage is TRBV25-1 and J usage is TRBJ2-1; D remains unclear. V lost 4 bases and J 8 bases, leaving 18 bases between the germline ends. CDR1 MGHDK and CDR2 SYGVNS come from the germline V gene. The CDR3 covers 15 residues. The CDR3 sequence is CASSGAGLSVDEQFF. CDR3 bases: TGTGCCAGCAGTGGGGCAGGCTTATCTGTCGATGAGCAGTTCTTC.

This clone was recorded only once. The chain uses TRBV20-1 and TRBJ2-1; TRBD2 is a possible D gene (5 bases). Germline V gene lookup returns CDR1 DFQATT and CDR2 SNEGSKA (reference sequence). This CDR3 has 11 residues. Trimming left V 2 bases short and J 9 bases short, with 8 bases between. CDR3: CSARTGFEQFF. Here the CDR3 DNA reads TGCAGTGCTAGAACGGGGTTTGAGCAGTTCTTC.

This clone appeared a single time. The V gene is TRBV5-4, the J gene TRBJ1-1; tentative D call: TRBD1 (6 bases). V gave up 0 bases and J gave up 6 bases, with 18 bases separating them. CDR1 and CDR2 from the germline V gene are SGHNT and YYREEE (reference sequence). This CDR3 has 16 residues. The CDR3 coding sequence is TGTGCCAGCAGCTTGGTTTTGGGGGGGCGCAGGGCTGAAGCTTTCTTT. It translates to CASSLVLGGRRAEAFF. The variable domain in full, completed from reference TRBV5-4 and TRBJ1-1, reads ETGVTQSPTHLIKTRGQQVTLRCSSQSGHNTVSWYQQALGQGPQFIFQYYREEENGRGNFPPRFSGLQFPNYSSELNVNALELDDSALYLCASSLVLGGRRAEAFFGQGTRLTVV.

The chain carries TRBV11-2 and TRBJ2-1; the D gene is possibly TRBD2 (6 bases). The germline V gene encodes CDR1 SGHAT and CDR2 FQNNGV. The CDR3 has 19 residues. Deletions cut 1 base from V and 9 bases from J, with 28 bases between. The CDR3 reads CASSLAPLGLGWGGGEQFF. In nucleotides, the CDR3 is TGTGCCAGCAGCTTAGCTCCATTGGGCCTAGGGTGGGGAGGAGGTGAGCAGTTCTTC.

This clone was seen a single time. This chain links TRBV7-8 with TRBJ1-3; a weak D match, TRBD1 (6 bases). The CDR3 has 15 residues. The ends were cut back, 5 bases at V and 4 bases at J, with 15 bases in the middle. Germline CDR1 and CDR2: SGHVS and FQNEAQ. The CDR3 protein is CASSKKRQVGNTIYF. Written as DNA, the CDR3 is TGTGCCAGCAGCAAAAAAAGACAGGTCGGAAACACCATATATTTT. The entire variable domain, with the rest obtained from reference TRBV7-8 and TRBJ1-3, is as follows: GAGVSQSPRYKVAKRGQDVALRCDPISGHVSLFWYQQALGQGPEFLTYFQNEAQLDKSGLPSDRFFAERPEGSVSTLKIQRTQQEDSAVYLCASSKKRQVGNTIYFGEGSWLTVV.

The rearrangement links TRBV19 to TRBJ2-7, with D possibly TRBD1 on 5 matching bases. Germline CDR1 LNHDA, CDR2 SQIVND (reference sequence). This CDR3 has 14 amino acids. Trimming took 1 base from V and 4 from J, leaving 11 bases between them. As DNA, the CDR3 is TGTGCCAGTAGTATAGGTTCAGGGATGTACGAGCAGTACTTC. Encoded protein: CASSIGSGMYEQYF.

The chain is built from TRBV7-9 and TRBJ1-1; D not certain. Germline lookup yields CDR1 SEHNR and CDR2 FQNEAQ (reference sequence). The CDR3 length is 13 residues. Trimming shortened V by 5 bases and J by 1 base, and 8 bases separated the two germline ends. CDR3 in DNA: TGTGCCAGCAGCCGTACACGGAACACTGAAGCTTTCTTT. As protein: CASSRTRNTEAFF.

The chain combines TRBV7-9 with TRBJ2-3, with D possibly being TRBD1 (5 bases). Germline CDR1 SEHNR, CDR2 FQNEAQ (reference sequence). The V and J ends lost 4 bases and 4 bases respectively, with 18 bases between them. This CDR3 spans 16 amino acids. CDR3 sequence reads: CASSWSTAISADTQYF. The DNA for the CDR3 is TGTGCCAGCAGCTGGTCGACAGCAATAAGTGCAGATACGCAGTATTTT.

The DNA for the CDR3 is TGTGCCAGCAGCTCGACAGGGGGCGGCTATGGCTACACCTTC. Protein: CASSSTGGGYGYTF. V and J are TRBV7-9 and TRBJ1-2; 10 nucleotides match TRBD1. The V gene end was trimmed by 4 bases and the J gene end by 4 bases; junction bases not matched to a gene: 3. From germline, CDR1 is SEHNR and CDR2 FQNEAQ (reference sequence). The CDR3 contains 14 residues.

The V call is TRBV25-1, the J call TRBJ2-3, with a weak D call TRBD2 (5 bases). The CDR3 covers 15 residues. CDR1 is MGHDK, CDR2 SYGVNS, per germline. Trimming shortened V by 0 bases and J by 3 bases, and 10 bases separated the two germline ends. CDR3: CASSEYQTSTDTQYF. CDR3 bases: TGTGCCAGCAGTGAATACCAAACTAGTACAGATACGCAGTATTTT.

V gene TRBV7-9 combines with J gene TRBJ1-1; D gene unclear. Germline CDR1 and CDR2: SEHNR and FQNEAQ (reference sequence). The CDR3 spans 15 residues. V shed 1 base and J shed 0 bases, with 9 bases lying between them. The CDR3 coding sequence is TGTGCCAGCAGCTTAGGCGGTTTGATGAACACTGAAGCTTTCTTT. Encoded protein: CASSLGGLMNTEAFF.

This clone occurred once. CDR3 loop: CASSLSGTSGIYNEQFF. DNA of the CDR3: TGTGCCAGCAGCTTATCCGGGACTAGCGGGATCTACAATGAGCAGTTCTTC. V and J are TRBV11-2 and TRBJ2-1; 13 bases map to TRBD2. CDR3 length equals 17 residues. Germline assignment: CDR1 SGHAT and CDR2 FQNNGV. The J segment lost 3 bases and the V segment lost 2 bases, leaving 4 bases of the junction unmatched.

This clone was detected only a few times. The junction departs from germline at one end; a sequencing error may be responsible. CDR3 bases: TGTGCCAGCAGCTTGGAGGCTGGACTAGCGGGAGGGCTTAACTTC. Protein: CASSLEAGLAGGLNF. The chain carries TRBV7-6 and TRBJ2-4; the match to TRBD2 covers 15 bases. From germline, CDR1 is SGHVS and CDR2 FNYEAQ. The CDR3 has 15 amino acids.

The rearrangement uses TRBV19 and TRBJ1-5; D is ambiguous. The CDR3 sequence is 14 residues long. Trimming stripped 5 bases from V and 5 bases from J, with 13 bases between. Germline loops: CDR1 LNHDA, CDR2 SQIVND (reference sequence). The CDR3 sequence is CASSLMGRDQPQHF. The CDR3 DNA follows: TGTGCCAGTAGTCTCATGGGGAGGGATCAGCCCCAGCATTTT.

V usage is TRBV11-2 and J usage is TRBJ2-2, with TRBD2 identical over 9 bases. The V segment lost 1 base and the J segment 0 bases; nucleotides outside the gene matches: 0. CDR1 is SGHAT, CDR2 FQNNGV, per germline. This CDR3 comprises 16 residues. CDR3 amino acids: CASSLVAGANTGELFF. The CDR3 nucleotides are TGTGCCAGCAGCTTAGTAGCGGGGGCGAACACCGGGGAGCTGTTTTTT.

CDR3 DNA: TGTGCCAGCAGGACTAGCGTCAATGAGCAGTTCTTC. Translated, it gives CASRTSVNEQFF. The rearrangement joins TRBV6-6 to TRBJ2-1; 8 bases align to TRBD2. J gave up 6 bases and V 6 bases, and 1 base lay outside the gene matches. The germline V gene encodes CDR1 MNHNY and CDR2 SVGAGI (reference sequence). CDR3 length equals 12 residues.